This passage covers 6 T cell receptor beta chains from one sample sequenced in a study of beta chain features in type 1 diabetes. Study findings and constraints: Significant though moderate, a shortening of TCRB CDR3s appeared in all four CD4+ subsets of Type 1 diabetes patients.

Reverse transcribing all isolated RNA meant expressed TCRB transcripts were sequenced. Data came from immunoSEQ multiplex PCR; TCRdb stores just in-frame clones and leaves some out. This table has 200,000 to 250,000 clones, approximately 13% appearing once. No antigens are known for them. The sequenced material came from naive CD4+ T cells from blood. The receptors derive from a young man with type 1 diabetes.

The chain is built from TRBV2 and TRBJ2-1; D unresolved. CDR3 length: 14 residues. With 9 bases removed from V and 6 bases from J, the gap between germline ends came to 18 bases. Germline V lookup: CDR1 SNHLY, CDR2 FYNNEI. The chain's CDR3 is CASHSSRSVNEQFF. In DNA form, the CDR3 reads TGTGCCAGTCACAGCAGTCGATCCGTCAATGAGCAGTTCTTC.

J is TRBJ1-4 and V is TRBV7-9, with TRBD1 matching over 7 bases. Germline CDR1 is SEHNR and CDR2 is FQNEAQ (reference sequence). Germline trimming cut 5 bases from V and 7 bases from J; bases unmatched to any gene: 10. The CDR3 has 15 amino acids. The CDR3: CASSPRGGVTEKLFF. CDR3 nucleotide sequence: TGTGCCAGCAGCCCTCGAGGGGGCGTCACTGAAAAACTGTTTTTT.

This clone was seen a few times. The chain uses TRBV6-6 and TRBJ2-7; D may be TRBD1 (5 bases). Trimming stripped 6 bases from V and 1 base from J, with 13 bases between. This CDR3 has 14 amino acids. Per germline, CDR1 MNHNY and CDR2 SVGAGI (reference sequence). The CDR3 region is CASRGSPGSYEQYF. CDR3 DNA: TGTGCCAGCAGAGGGTCCCCAGGGTCCTACGAGCAGTACTTC.

This clone was observed a handful of times. This chain uses TRBV25-1 with TRBJ2-5; D uncertain. CDR1 and CDR2 (germline): MGHDK, SYGVNS. V was trimmed by 2 bases and J by 4 bases, leaving 5 bases between them. This CDR3 has 12 residues. CDR3 sequence reads: CASSELGETQYF. CDR3 coding DNA: TGTGCCAGCAGTGAACTAGGAGAGACCCAGTACTTC.

This clone was detected only a few times. The rearrangement joins TRBV30 to TRBJ1-2, with D possibly matching TRBD1 (6 bases). The CDR3 contains 13 residues. Germline V gives CDR1 GTSNPN, CDR2 SVGIG (reference sequence). V dropped 4 bases and J dropped 7 bases, with 16 bases sitting between them. For the CDR3, the DNA is TGTGCCTGGACCAAACAGGGAGGGGGTGGCTACACCTTC. It translates to CAWTKQGGGGYTF.

The V and J genes are TRBV12-5 and TRBJ2-2, with D possibly TRBD2 on 5 matching bases. The CDR3 is 12 amino acids. V was pared by 6 bases and J by 7 bases, with 9 bases between. CDR1 and CDR2 from the germline V gene are LGHNT and FRNRAP. The CDR3 loop is CASGTGIGELFF. The CDR3 DNA follows: TGTGCTAGTGGCACCGGGATCGGGGAGCTGTTTTTT.